Listed here are 17 T cell receptor beta chains from one sample, sequenced in a study of blood T cell repertoires in COVID-19. Profiled with immunoSEQ multiplex PCR; TCRdb holds only in-frame clones, not every one. The sample yields about 100,000 clones, just under 85% seen once. Sequencing was carried out using peripheral blood. These TCRs come from a man in his fifties with active or convalescent COVID-19.

The chain carries TRBV6-1 and TRBJ1-2, with a weak D call TRBD1 (6 bases). Germline loops: CDR1 MNHNS, CDR2 SASEGT. The CDR3 runs to 13 residues. The V gene lost 3 bases and the J gene lost 8 bases, with 13 bases spanning the gap. CDR3 amino acids: CASSDRGLTGYTF. The CDR3 DNA reads as TGTGCCAGCAGTGACAGGGGTCTGACGGGCTACACCTTC.

This clone was picked up one time. The J gene is TRBJ1-1, the V gene TRBV5-5, with TRBD1 as a possible D gene (6 bases). CDR1 and CDR2 from the germline V gene are SGHKS and YYEKEE (reference sequence). V lost 1 base, J lost 0 bases, and 13 bases lay in between. There are 16 residues in the CDR3. CDR3 residues: CASSLSRGNMNTEAFF. For the CDR3, the DNA is TGTGCCAGCAGCTTGTCTAGGGGGAACATGAACACTGAAGCTTTCTTT. The full variable domain, its missing parts supplied by reference TRBV5-5 and TRBJ1-1, is DAGVTQSPTHLIKTRGQQVTLRCSPISGHKSVSWYQQVLGQGPQFIFQYYEKEERGRGNFPDRFSARQFPNYSSELNVNALLLGDSALYLCASSLSRGNMNTEAFFGQGTRLTVV.

This sequence joins TRBV5-1 and TRBJ1-3; no firm D call. With 4 bases removed from V and 4 bases from J, the gap between germline ends came to 21 bases. Germline CDR1 SGHRS, CDR2 YFSETQ. The CDR3 is 17 amino acids. CDR3 sequence reads: CASSHGAPAAAGNTIYF. In nucleotides, the CDR3 is TGCGCCAGCAGCCATGGAGCCCCGGCAGCGGCAGGAAACACCATATATTTT.

This sequence joins TRBV5-1 and TRBJ2-1; D perhaps matches TRBD2 (6 bases). Germline values: CDR1 SGHRS, CDR2 YFSETQ. This CDR3 region has 16 residues. V was trimmed by 4 bases and J by 5 bases, leaving 19 bases between them. The CDR3 nucleotides read TGCGCCAGCAGCAAGGTAGTACTAGCTCACGACAATGAGCAGTTCTTC. Protein sequence: CASSKVVLAHDNEQFF. The full variable domain, with the rest looked up from reference TRBV5-1 and TRBJ2-1, is KAGVTQTPRYLIKTRGQQVTLSCSPISGHRSVSWYQQTPGQGLQFLFEYFSETQRNKGNFPGRFSGRQFSNSRSEMNVSTLELGDSALYLCASSKVVLAHDNEQFFGPGTRLTVL.

The rearrangement links TRBV2 to TRBJ1-1, with D possibly being TRBD1 (5 bases). Germline V gene lookup returns CDR1 SNHLY and CDR2 FYNNEI. Trimming removed 0 bases at V and 1 base at J, with 9 bases between. The CDR3 runs to 15 residues. As DNA, the CDR3 is TGTGCCAGCAGTGAAGCCGCGACAGCGAACACTGAAGCTTTCTTT. This sequence encodes CASSEAATANTEAFF.

The gene calls are TRBV14 and TRBJ2-5; D is unclear. The CDR3 is 13 residues long. The V and J ends lost 0 bases and 4 bases respectively, with 6 bases between them. Germline assignment: CDR1 SGHDN and CDR2 FVKESK. The CDR3 sequence is CASSQDYRETQYF. Written as DNA, the CDR3 is TGTGCCAGCAGCCAAGATTACAGAGAGACCCAGTACTTC.

V usage is TRBV5-4 and J usage is TRBJ2-2, with 9 positions matching TRBD2. The germline CDR1 and CDR2 sequences are SGHNT and YYREEE (reference sequence). Losses at the gene ends were 2 bases for V and 3 bases for J; bases not matched to a gene: 8. The CDR3 has 17 residues. The CDR3 loop is CASSFGGGREYTGELFF. Written as DNA, the CDR3 is TGTGCCAGCAGCTTCGGGGGCGGGAGGGAATACACCGGGGAGCTGTTTTTT.

The chain joins TRBV3-1 (or the pseudogene TRBV3-2) to TRBJ1-3; TRBD1 aligns across 8 bases. CDR1 is LGHDT and CDR2 is YNNKEL in the germline V gene (reference sequence). With 2 bases clipped from V and 4 bases from J, the junction kept 4 bases outside the gene matches. The CDR3 runs 15 residues. CDR3 residues: CASSQSGTGGNTIYF. CDR3 nucleotide sequence: TGTGCCAGCAGCCAATCCGGGACAGGAGGAAACACCATATATTTT.

V is TRBV7-2 and J is TRBJ2-5, with 7 positions matching TRBD2. The CDR3 runs to 15 residues. Germline loops: CDR1 SGHTA, CDR2 FQGNSA. With 5 bases clipped from V and 5 bases from J, the junction kept 11 bases outside the gene matches. The CDR3 reads CASSAWVSGPETQYF. Written as DNA, the CDR3 is TGTGCCAGCAGCGCCTGGGTTAGCGGGCCGGAGACCCAGTACTTC.

In DNA, the CDR3 is TGTGCCAGCAGCCCAACGGGGGTGACCTCTGGGGCCAACGTCCTGACTTTC. Amino acids: CASSPTGVTSGANVLTF. V usage is TRBV7-9 and J usage is TRBJ2-6; D may be TRBD2 (6 bases). CDR3 length: 17 residues. CDR1 is SEHNR and CDR2 is FQNEAQ in the germline V gene (reference sequence). V was shortened by 5 bases and J by 0 bases, with 14 bases between the two germline ends.

This chain uses TRBV12-5 with TRBJ2-7, with 12 bases matching TRBD1. Germline lookup yields CDR1 LGHNT and CDR2 FRNRAP. The V and J ends lost 4 bases and 2 bases, in that order; junction bases with no gene match: 6. This CDR3 contains 16 residues. CDR3 amino acids: CASGWGQGAFPYEQYF. CDR3 nucleotides: TGTGCTAGTGGTTGGGGACAGGGGGCTTTCCCCTACGAGCAGTACTTC.

The chain couples TRBV13 to TRBJ2-7; a possible D gene is TRBD1 (6 bases). This CDR3 has 13 residues. Deletions cut 4 bases from V and 7 bases from J, with 14 bases between. CDR1 PRHDT and CDR2 FYEKMQ come from the germline V gene (reference sequence). In nucleotides, the CDR3 is TGTGCCAGCAGCTCTACAGGGTTGGGTGAGCAGTACTTC. Protein sequence: CASSSTGLGEQYF.

J is TRBJ2-1 and V is TRBV24-1; 10 nucleotides line up with TRBD2. Trimming removed 2 bases from V and 5 bases from J; junction bases left unmatched: 2. Germline values: CDR1 KGHDR, CDR2 SFDVKD. This CDR3 comprises 15 residues. The CDR3 loop is CATSDWGLANNEQFF. For the CDR3, the DNA is TGTGCCACCAGTGATTGGGGACTAGCGAACAATGAGCAGTTCTTC.

The chain combines TRBV28 with TRBJ2-1; 14 bases align to TRBD2. This CDR3 has 18 amino acids. The J segment lost 3 bases and the V segment lost 4 bases, leaving 8 bases of the junction unmatched. Germline V gene data show CDR1 as MDHEN and CDR2 as SYDVKM. The CDR3: CASSSFRLAGGDYNEQFF. CDR3 nucleotide sequence: TGTGCCAGCAGTTCGTTCCGACTAGCGGGAGGGGACTACAATGAGCAGTTCTTC.

This clone was picked up one time. This sequence joins TRBV19 and TRBJ1-4; tentatively, D is TRBD1 (6 bases). Trimming removed 6 bases at V and 0 bases at J, with 17 bases between. CDR1 LNHDA and CDR2 SQIVND come from the germline V gene (reference sequence). The CDR3 extends over 17 amino acids. CDR3 region: CASSMGSRGATNEKLFF. DNA of the CDR3: TGTGCCAGTAGCATGGGGTCCAGGGGTGCAACTAATGAAAAACTGTTTTTT.

This clone was observed a handful of times. The chain links TRBV7-9 to TRBJ1-1; unclear D gene. Germline CDR1 is SEHNR and CDR2 is FQNEAQ (reference sequence). The CDR3 loop spans 14 amino acids. V gave up 6 bases and J gave up 2 bases, with 13 bases separating them. The CDR3 coding sequence is TGTGCCAGCAGTCGCGGGCGCACCAACACTGAAGCTTTCTTT. It codes for CASSRGRTNTEAFF.

The chain has TRBV5-1 and TRBJ2-7; unclear D gene. V lost 2 bases and J 3 bases, leaving 3 bases between the germline ends. This CDR3 contains 11 residues. Germline-derived CDR1 and CDR2 are SGHRS and YFSETQ. The CDR3 is CASSLHYEQYF. Here the CDR3 DNA reads TGCGCCAGCAGCTTACACTACGAGCAGTACTTC. Using reference TRBV5-1 and TRBJ2-7 for the parts outside the CDR3, the full variable domain is KAGVTQTPRYLIKTRGQQVTLSCSPISGHRSVSWYQQTPGQGLQFLFEYFSETQRNKGNFPGRFSGRQFSNSRSEMNVSTLELGDSALYLCASSLHYEQYFGPGTRLTVT.